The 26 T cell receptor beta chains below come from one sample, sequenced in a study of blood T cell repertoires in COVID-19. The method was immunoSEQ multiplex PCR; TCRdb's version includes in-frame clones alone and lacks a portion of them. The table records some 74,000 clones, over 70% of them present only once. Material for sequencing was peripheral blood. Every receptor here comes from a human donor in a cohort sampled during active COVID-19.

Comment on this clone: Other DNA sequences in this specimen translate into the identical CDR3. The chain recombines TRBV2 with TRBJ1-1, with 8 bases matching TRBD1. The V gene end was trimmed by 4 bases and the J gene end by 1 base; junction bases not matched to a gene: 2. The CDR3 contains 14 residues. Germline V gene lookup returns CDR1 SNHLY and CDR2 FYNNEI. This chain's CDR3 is CASSVDRANTEAFF. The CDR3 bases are TGTGCCAGCAGTGTGGACAGGGCGAACACTGAAGCTTTCTTT.

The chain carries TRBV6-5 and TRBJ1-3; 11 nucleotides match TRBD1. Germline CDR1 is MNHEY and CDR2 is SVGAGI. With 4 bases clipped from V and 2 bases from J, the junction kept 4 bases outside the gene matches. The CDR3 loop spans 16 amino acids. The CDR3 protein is CASSLGQGGPGNTIYF. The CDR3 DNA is TGTGCCAGCAGTTTGGGACAGGGGGGTCCTGGAAACACCATATATTTT.

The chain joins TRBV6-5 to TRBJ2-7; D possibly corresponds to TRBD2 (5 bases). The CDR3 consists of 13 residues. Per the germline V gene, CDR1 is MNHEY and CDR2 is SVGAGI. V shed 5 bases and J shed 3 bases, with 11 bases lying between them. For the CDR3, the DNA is TGTGCCAGCAGTCTAGCAGGAGACTACGAGCAGTACGTC. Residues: CASSLAGDYEQYV.

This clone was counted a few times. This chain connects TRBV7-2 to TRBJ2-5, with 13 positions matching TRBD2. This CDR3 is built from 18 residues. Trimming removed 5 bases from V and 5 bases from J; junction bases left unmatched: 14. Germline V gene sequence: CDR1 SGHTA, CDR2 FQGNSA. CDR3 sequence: CASSPEGLAGSWWETQYF. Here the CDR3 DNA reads TGTGCCAGCAGCCCCGAGGGACTAGCGGGGTCCTGGTGGGAGACCCAGTACTTC.

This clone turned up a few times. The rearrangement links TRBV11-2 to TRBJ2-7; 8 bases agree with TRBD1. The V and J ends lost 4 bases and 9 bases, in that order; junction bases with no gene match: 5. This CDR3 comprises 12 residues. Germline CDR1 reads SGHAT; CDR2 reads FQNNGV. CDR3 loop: CASSSGGRGQYV. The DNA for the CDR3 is TGTGCCAGCAGCTCAGGGGGCAGAGGGCAGTACGTC.

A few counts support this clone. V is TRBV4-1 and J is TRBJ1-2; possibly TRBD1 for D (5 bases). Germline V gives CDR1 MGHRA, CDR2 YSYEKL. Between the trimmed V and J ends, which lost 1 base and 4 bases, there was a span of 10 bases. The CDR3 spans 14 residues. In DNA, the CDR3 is TGCGCCAGCAGCCAAGGACAGACGGGCTATGGCTACACCTTC. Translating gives CASSQGQTGYGYTF.

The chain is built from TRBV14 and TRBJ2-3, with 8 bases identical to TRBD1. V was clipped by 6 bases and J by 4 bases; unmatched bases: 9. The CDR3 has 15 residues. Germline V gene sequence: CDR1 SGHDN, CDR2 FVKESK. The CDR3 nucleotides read TGTGCCAGCAGTCACCTACAGGGGGGCCCAGATACGCAGTATTTT. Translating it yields CASSHLQGGPDTQYF.

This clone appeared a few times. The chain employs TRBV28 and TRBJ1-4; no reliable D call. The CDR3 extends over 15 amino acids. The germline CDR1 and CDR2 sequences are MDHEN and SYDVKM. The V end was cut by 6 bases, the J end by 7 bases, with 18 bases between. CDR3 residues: CASRTTVRVREKLFF. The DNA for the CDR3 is TGTGCCAGCAGAACCACCGTGAGGGTTCGTGAAAAACTGTTTTTT.

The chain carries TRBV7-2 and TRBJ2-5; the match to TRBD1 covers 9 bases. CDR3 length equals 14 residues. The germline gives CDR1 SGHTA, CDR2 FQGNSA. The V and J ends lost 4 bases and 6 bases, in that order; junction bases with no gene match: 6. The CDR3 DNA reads TGTGCCAGCAGCTCGGGACAGGGTGGGAAGACCCAGTACTTC. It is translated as CASSSGQGGKTQYF.

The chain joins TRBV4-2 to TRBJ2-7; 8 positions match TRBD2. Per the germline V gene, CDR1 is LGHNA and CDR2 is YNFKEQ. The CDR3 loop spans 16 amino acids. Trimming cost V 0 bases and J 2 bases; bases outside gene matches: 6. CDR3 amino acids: CASSQDGSGAPYEQYF. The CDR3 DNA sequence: TGTGCCAGCAGCCAAGACGGTAGCGGGGCTCCCTACGAGCAGTACTTC.

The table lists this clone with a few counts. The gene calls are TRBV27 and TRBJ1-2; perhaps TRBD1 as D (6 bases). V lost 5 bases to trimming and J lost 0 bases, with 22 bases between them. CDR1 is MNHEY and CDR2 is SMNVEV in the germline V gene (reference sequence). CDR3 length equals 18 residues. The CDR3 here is CASSRGGRTVGTNYGYTF. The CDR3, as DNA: TGTGCCAGCAGTCGCGGGGGACGGACAGTCGGGACTAACTATGGCTACACCTTC.

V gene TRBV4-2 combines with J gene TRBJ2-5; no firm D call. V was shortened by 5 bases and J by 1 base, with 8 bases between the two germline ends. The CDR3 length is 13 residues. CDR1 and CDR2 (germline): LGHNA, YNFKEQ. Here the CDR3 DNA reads TGTGCCAGCAGCAACTACTTCCAAGAGACCCAGTACTTC. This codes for CASSNYFQETQYF.

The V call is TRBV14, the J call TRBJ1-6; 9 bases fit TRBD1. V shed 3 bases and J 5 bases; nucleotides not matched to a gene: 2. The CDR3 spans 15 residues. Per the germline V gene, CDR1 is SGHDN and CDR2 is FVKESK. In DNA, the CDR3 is TGTGCCAGCAGCCAGTGGACAGGGGATAATTCACCCCTCCACTTT. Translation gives CASSQWTGDNSPLHF.

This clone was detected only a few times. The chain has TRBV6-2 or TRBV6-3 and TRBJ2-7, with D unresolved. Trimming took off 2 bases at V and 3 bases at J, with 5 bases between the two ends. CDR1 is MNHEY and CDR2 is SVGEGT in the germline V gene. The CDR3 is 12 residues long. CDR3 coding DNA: TGTGCCAGCAGTTACGAGGTCTACGAGCAGTACTTC. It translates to CASSYEVYEQYF.

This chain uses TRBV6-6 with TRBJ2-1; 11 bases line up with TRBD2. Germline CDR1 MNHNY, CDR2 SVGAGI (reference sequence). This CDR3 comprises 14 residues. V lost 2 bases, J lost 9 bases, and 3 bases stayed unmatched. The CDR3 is CASSYTSGSLEQFF. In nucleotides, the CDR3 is TGTGCCAGCAGTTACACTAGCGGGAGTCTTGAGCAGTTCTTC.

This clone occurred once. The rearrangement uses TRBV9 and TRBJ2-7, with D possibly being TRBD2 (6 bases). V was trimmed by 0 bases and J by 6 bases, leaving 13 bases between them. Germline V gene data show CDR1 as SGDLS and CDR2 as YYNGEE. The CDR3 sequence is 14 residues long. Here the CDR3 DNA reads TGTGCCAGCAGCGTAGCGGGGGTGGCAAGCGAGCAGTACTTC. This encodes CASSVAGVASEQYF.

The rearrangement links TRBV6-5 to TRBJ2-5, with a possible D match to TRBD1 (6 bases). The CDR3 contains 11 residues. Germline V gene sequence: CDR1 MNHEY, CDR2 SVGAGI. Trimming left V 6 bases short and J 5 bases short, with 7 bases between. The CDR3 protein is CASRRGETQYF. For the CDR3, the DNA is TGTGCCAGCAGGAGGGGGGAGACCCAGTACTTC.

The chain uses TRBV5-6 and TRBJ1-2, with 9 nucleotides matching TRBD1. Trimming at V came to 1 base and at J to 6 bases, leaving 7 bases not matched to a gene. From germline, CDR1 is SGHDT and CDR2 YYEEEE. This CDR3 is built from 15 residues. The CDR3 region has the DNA TGTGCCAGCAGCTTGAACGGTGGGACAGGGCATGGCTACACCTTC. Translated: CASSLNGGTGHGYTF.

The CDR3 DNA sequence: TGTGCCAGCAGCCGGAATAAGGGTAGCGGGATGGGAGAGACCCAGTACTTC. Its translation is CASSRNKGSGMGETQYF. This chain links TRBV3-1 (or the pseudogene TRBV3-2) with TRBJ2-5, with 8 bases identical to TRBD2. After removal of 4 bases from V and 4 bases from J, the junction contained 14 bases not matched to a gene. CDR1 and CDR2 (germline): LGHDT, YNNKEL (reference sequence). The CDR3 spans 17 residues.

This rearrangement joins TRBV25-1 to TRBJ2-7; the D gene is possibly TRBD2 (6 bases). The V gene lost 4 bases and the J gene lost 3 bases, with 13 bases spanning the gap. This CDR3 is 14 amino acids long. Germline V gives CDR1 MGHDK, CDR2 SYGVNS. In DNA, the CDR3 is TGTGCCAGCAGTGCCCTAGGAGGGTTCTACGAGCAGTACTTC. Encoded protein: CASSALGGFYEQYF.

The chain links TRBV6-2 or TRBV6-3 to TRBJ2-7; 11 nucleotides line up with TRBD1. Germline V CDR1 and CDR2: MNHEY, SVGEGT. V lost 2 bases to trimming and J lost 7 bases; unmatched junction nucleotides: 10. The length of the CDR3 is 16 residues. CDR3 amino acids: CASSYTDRGHDEEQYF. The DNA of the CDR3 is TGTGCCAGCAGTTACACGGACAGGGGGCACGACGAGGAGCAGTACTTC.

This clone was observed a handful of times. CDR3 loop: CATSTGKVGYTGELFF. DNA of the CDR3: TGTGCCACCAGCACAGGGAAGGTCGGATACACCGGGGAGCTGTTTTTT. This chain links TRBV15 with TRBJ2-2; possible D gene TRBD1, 5 bases. V lost 4 bases and J 3 bases, leaving 15 bases between the germline ends. The CDR3 is 16 amino acids. Looked up from germline, CDR1 is LNHNV and CDR2 is YYDKDF (reference sequence).

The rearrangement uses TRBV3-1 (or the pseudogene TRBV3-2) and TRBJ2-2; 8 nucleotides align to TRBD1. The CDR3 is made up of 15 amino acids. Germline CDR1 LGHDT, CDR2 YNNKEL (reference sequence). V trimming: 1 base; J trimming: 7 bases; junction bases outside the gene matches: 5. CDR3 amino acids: CASSQARGHIGELFF. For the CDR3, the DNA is TGTGCCAGCAGCCAAGCCAGGGGGCACATCGGGGAGCTGTTTTTT.

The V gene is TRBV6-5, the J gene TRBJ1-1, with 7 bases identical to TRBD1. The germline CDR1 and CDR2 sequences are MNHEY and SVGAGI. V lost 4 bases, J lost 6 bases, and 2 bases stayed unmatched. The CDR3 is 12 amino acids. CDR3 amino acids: CASSLDRAEAFF. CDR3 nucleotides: TGTGCCAGCAGTTTAGACAGGGCTGAAGCTTTCTTT.

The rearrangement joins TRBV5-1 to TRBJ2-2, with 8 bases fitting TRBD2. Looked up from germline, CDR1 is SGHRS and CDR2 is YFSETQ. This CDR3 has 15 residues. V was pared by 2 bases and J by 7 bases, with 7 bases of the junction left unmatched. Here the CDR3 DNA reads TGCGCCAGCAGCTTAGCGGGAGTGAGAGGCGGGGAGCTGTTTTTT. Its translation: CASSLAGVRGGELFF.

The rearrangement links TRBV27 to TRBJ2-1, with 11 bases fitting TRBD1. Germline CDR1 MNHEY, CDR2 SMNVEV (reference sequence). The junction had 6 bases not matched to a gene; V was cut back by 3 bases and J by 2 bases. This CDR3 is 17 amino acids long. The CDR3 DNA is TGTGCCAGCAGTTTGAGGGGGACAGGGGGTGCCTACAATGAGCAGTTCTTC. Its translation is CASSLRGTGGAYNEQFF.